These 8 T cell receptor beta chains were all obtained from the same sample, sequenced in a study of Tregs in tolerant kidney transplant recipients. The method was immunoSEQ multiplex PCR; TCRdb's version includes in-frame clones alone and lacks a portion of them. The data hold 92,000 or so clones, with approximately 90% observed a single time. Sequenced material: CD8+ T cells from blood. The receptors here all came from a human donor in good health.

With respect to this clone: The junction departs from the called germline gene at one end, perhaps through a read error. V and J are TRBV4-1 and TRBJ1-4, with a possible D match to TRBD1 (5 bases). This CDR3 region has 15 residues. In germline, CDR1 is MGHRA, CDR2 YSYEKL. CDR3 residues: CASSEEGAGNEKLFF. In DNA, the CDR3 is TGCGCCAGCAGCGAAGAAGGGGCCGGGAATGAAAAACTGTTTTTT.

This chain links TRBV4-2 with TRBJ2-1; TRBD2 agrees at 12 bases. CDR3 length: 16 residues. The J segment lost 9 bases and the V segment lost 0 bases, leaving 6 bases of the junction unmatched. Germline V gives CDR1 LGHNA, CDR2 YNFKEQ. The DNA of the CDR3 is TGTGCCAGCAGCCAAGATATGACTAGCGGGAGTAGTGAGCAGTTCTTC. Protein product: CASSQDMTSGSSEQFF.

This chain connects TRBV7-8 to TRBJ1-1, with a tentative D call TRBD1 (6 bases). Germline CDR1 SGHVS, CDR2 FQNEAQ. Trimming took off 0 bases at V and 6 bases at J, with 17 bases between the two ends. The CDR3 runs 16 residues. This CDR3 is CASSLAPFGGNAEAFF. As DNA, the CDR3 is TGTGCCAGCAGCTTAGCCCCCTTCGGGGGCAACGCTGAAGCTTTCTTT.

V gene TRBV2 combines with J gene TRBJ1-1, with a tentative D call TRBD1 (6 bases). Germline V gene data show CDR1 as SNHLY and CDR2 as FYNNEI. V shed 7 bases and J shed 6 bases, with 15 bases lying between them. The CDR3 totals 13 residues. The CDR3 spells CASIMTGLAEAFF. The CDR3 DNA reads TGTGCCAGCATTATGACAGGCCTGGCTGAAGCTTTCTTT.

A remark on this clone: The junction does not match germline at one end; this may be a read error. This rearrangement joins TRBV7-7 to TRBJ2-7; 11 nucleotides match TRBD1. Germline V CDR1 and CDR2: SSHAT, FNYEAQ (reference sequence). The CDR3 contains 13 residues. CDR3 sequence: CASSLGTGGFKYF. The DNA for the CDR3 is TGTGCTAGCAGCTTGGGGACAGGGGGTTTTAAGTACTTC. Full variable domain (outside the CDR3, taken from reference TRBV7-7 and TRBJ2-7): GAGVSQSPRYKVTKRGQDVTLRCDPISSHATLYWYQQALGQGPEFLTYFNYEAQPDKSGLPSDRFSAERPEGSISTLTIQRTEQRDSAMYRCASSLGTGGFKYFGPGTRLTVT.

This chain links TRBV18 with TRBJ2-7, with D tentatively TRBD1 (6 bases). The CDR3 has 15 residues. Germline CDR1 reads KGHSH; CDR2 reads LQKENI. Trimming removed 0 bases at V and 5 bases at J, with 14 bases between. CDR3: CASSPPWTARDEQYF. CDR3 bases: TGTGCCAGCTCACCACCGTGGACAGCCCGTGACGAGCAGTACTTC.

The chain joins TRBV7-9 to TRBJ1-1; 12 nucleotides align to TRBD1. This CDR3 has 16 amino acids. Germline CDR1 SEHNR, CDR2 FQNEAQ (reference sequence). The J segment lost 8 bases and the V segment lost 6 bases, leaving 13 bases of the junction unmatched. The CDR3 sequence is CASSFRDRGHQGEAFF. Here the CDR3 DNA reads TGTGCCAGCAGTTTCCGGGACAGGGGGCACCAAGGCGAAGCTTTCTTT.

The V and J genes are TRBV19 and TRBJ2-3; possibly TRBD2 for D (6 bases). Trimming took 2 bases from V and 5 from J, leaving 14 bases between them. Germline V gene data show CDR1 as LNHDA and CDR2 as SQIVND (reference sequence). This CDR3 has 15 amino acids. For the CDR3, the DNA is TGTGCCAGTAGTATAATATCCAGGGAGGTAGATACGCAGTATTTT. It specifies CASSIISREVDTQYF.